The clone carrying this T cell receptor beta chain was seen just once. The sample comes from a study of blood T cell repertoires in COVID-19. The overall study: Samples representing acute and convalescent COVID-19 were sourced from the United States, Italy and Spain. Sources were T cells, B-cell-depleted T cells, or PBMCs; the material itself was cDNA or gDNA.

The CDR3 spans 18 residues. The J segment lost 2 bases and the V segment lost 0 bases, leaving 6 bases of the junction unmatched. Germline V gene lookup returns CDR1 MNHEY and CDR2 SMNVEV (reference sequence). As processed by the authors: How many nucleated cells were present was estimated from reference gene primer amplification. TCRdb's copy holds only in-frame clones and misses some; the assay was immunoSEQ multiplex PCR. The V and J calls and clone size come from that table; D and trimming were worked out from the DNA. There are 100,000 to 150,000 clones in the sample; approximately 82% occur only once, and about 4% lies in the top ten.

The V gene is TRBV27, the J gene TRBJ2-2; 10 bases are a match to TRBD2. This TCR derives from a woman aged 45 to 65 with acute or convalescent COVID-19. The sample comprised peripheral blood. CDR3 amino acids: CASSLSSLAGTNTGELFF. The CDR3 nucleotides are TGTGCCAGCAGTTTATCGTCACTAGCGGGAACCAACACCGGGGAGCTGTTTTTT.